These 23 T cell receptor beta chains were all obtained from the same sample, sequenced in a study of cytomegalovirus exposure and HLA in healthy donors. The study ran its PCR with 60 Vbeta and 13 Jbeta primers. Sequenced by immunoSEQ multiplex PCR; TCRdb stores in-frame clones only, minus some. The sample carries 150,000 to 250,000 clones, less than 80% recorded once. Input material: PBMCs. These TCRs come from a woman aged 25 to 39 in good health and CMV-seropositive.

CDR3 sequence (DNA): TGTGCCAGCTCACCCCTGACAGGGGACGAGCAGTACTTC. This translates into CASSPLTGDEQYF. The rearrangement uses TRBV18 and TRBJ2-7, with 8 nucleotides matching TRBD1. From germline, CDR1 is KGHSH and CDR2 LQKENI. This CDR3 comprises 13 residues. V dropped 3 bases and J dropped 5; count of bases not matched to a gene: 3. Together with reference TRBV18 and TRBJ2-7, the CDR3 gives the full variable domain: NAGVMQNPRHLVRRRGQEARLRCSPMKGHSHVYWYRQLPEEGLKFMVYLQKENIIDESGMPKERFSAEFPKEGPSILRIQQVVRGDSAAYFCASSPLTGDEQYFGPGTRLTVT.

The chain is built from TRBV7-2 and TRBJ2-3; D is ambiguous. Trimming stripped 2 bases from V and 0 bases from J, with 15 bases between. This CDR3 region has 17 residues. From germline, CDR1 is SGHTA and CDR2 FQGNSA. The CDR3 sequence is CASSLKRLSYSTDTQYF. CDR3 bases: TGTGCCAGCAGCTTAAAACGACTCTCCTATAGCACAGATACGCAGTATTTT.

The rearrangement joins TRBV10-3 to TRBJ2-3; perhaps TRBD2 as D (5 bases). Germline lookup yields CDR1 ENHRY and CDR2 SYGVKD. This CDR3 spans 14 amino acids. V lost 8 bases, J lost 1 base, and 13 bases lay in between. CDR3 coding DNA: TGTGCCATCCAAAAGGCGGGTGGCACAGATACGCAGTATTTT. Translation: CAIQKAGGTDTQYF.

The chain carries TRBV5-6 and TRBJ2-1, with 11 nucleotides matching TRBD2. V trimming: 1 base; J trimming: 4 bases; junction bases outside the gene matches: 1. There are 15 residues in the CDR3. Germline CDR1 is SGHDT and CDR2 is YYEEEE. CDR3 sequence: CASSLIAGGYNEQFF. CDR3 DNA: TGTGCCAGCAGCTTGATAGCGGGGGGGTACAATGAGCAGTTCTTC.

The chain uses TRBV4-2 and TRBJ1-4; TRBD1 is a possible D gene (5 bases). This CDR3 has 17 residues. Trimming removed 0 bases at V and 5 bases at J, with 16 bases between. The germline V gene encodes CDR1 LGHNA and CDR2 YNFKEQ. CDR3 nucleotide sequence: TGTGCCAGCAGCCAAGATCCTGGGGGGGGTTGGAATGAAAAACTGTTTTTT. Translating gives CASSQDPGGGWNEKLFF.

J is TRBJ2-7 and V is TRBV6-5, with D maybe TRBD1 (5 bases). CDR1 is MNHEY and CDR2 is SVGAGI in the germline V gene. V shed 3 bases and J shed 4 bases, with 13 bases lying between them. The CDR3 loop spans 14 amino acids. CDR3 nucleotides: TGTGCCAGCAGTTATACAGGTCCGCCTTACGAGCAGTACTTC. This encodes CASSYTGPPYEQYF.

The chain is built from TRBV4-3 and TRBJ2-7, with a weak D call TRBD1 (5 bases). Germline-derived CDR1 and CDR2 are LGHNA and YSLEER. Trimming shortened V by 4 bases and J by 0 bases, and 7 bases separated the two germline ends. There are 13 residues in the CDR3. The CDR3 reads CASSPDNSYEQYF. The CDR3 DNA sequence: TGCGCCAGCAGCCCGGACAACTCCTACGAGCAGTACTTC.

The genes are TRBV7-9 and TRBJ2-7; D is perhaps TRBD1 (6 bases). V lost 1 base, J lost 9 bases, and 16 bases lay in between. Germline V lookup: CDR1 SEHNR, CDR2 FQNEAQ (reference sequence). The CDR3 contains 14 residues. CDR3 nucleotide sequence: TGTGCCAGCAGCTTAGGTTACCGACAGGACCGGCAGTACTTC. It encodes CASSLGYRQDRQYF.

V gene TRBV4-3 combines with J gene TRBJ2-1, with 7 bases identical to TRBD1. Germline V gives CDR1 LGHNA, CDR2 YSLEER. CDR3 length equals 13 residues. J was trimmed by 2 bases and V by 5 bases; bases with no gene match: 0. The CDR3 loop reads CASSDRAYNEQFF. The DNA of the CDR3 is TGCGCCAGCAGCGACAGGGCCTACAATGAGCAGTTCTTC.

The chain links TRBV18 to TRBJ1-2; 7 nucleotides match TRBD1. The V and J ends lost 6 bases and 4 bases, in that order; junction bases with no gene match: 8. CDR3 length: 14 residues. Germline V gene data show CDR1 as KGHSH and CDR2 as LQKENI. The CDR3 here is CASSPPTGTYGYTF. CDR3 sequence (DNA): TGTGCCAGCTCCCCCCCGACAGGGACCTATGGCTACACCTTC.

The DNA of the CDR3 is TGTGCCAGCAGTAGGACAGAGAGCTACGAGCAGTACTTC. Translating it yields CASSRTESYEQYF. The chain combines TRBV6-5 with TRBJ2-7; a weak D match, TRBD1 (6 bases). This CDR3 comprises 13 residues. Germline V gene lookup returns CDR1 MNHEY and CDR2 SVGAGI. V dropped 5 bases and J dropped 3 bases, with 11 bases sitting between them.

Details on this clone: This clone may be a read error of a much larger clone one base away. V usage is TRBV4-2 and J usage is TRBJ1-1; D perhaps matches TRBD1 (5 bases). Trimming removed 4 bases from V and 1 base from J, with 10 bases in between. In germline, CDR1 is LGHNA, CDR2 YNFKEQ. The CDR3 has 14 residues. The CDR3 spells CASSRGAENTEAFF. The CDR3 bases are TGTGCCAGCAGCCGTGGGGCGGAGAACACTGAAGCTTTCTTT.

The J gene is TRBJ2-7, the V gene TRBV4-2; 7 nucleotides align to TRBD2. V gave up 2 bases and J gave up 5 bases; unmatched junction bases: 9. Germline values: CDR1 LGHNA, CDR2 YNFKEQ. This CDR3 spans 15 amino acids. The CDR3 here is CASSQLLGGRHEQYF. The CDR3 DNA follows: TGTGCCAGCAGCCAACTTCTGGGGGGGAGGCACGAGCAGTACTTC.

The chain uses TRBV6-5 and TRBJ2-5, with 8 bases matching TRBD2. With 6 bases clipped from V and 5 bases from J, the junction kept 11 bases outside the gene matches. This CDR3 has 15 residues. CDR1 and CDR2 from the germline V gene are MNHEY and SVGAGI. Here the CDR3 reads CASRFGQPGGETQYF. CDR3 nucleotide sequence: TGTGCCAGCAGATTCGGACAGCCGGGAGGGGAGACCCAGTACTTC.

The genes are TRBV7-2 and TRBJ1-1; D is perhaps TRBD1 (6 bases). Germline values: CDR1 SGHTA, CDR2 FQGNSA. The V end was cut by 8 bases, the J end by 11 bases, with 15 bases between. The CDR3 sequence is 11 residues long. This CDR3 is CASPQGGNAFF. For the CDR3, the DNA is TGTGCCAGCCCCCAAGGGGGAAACGCTTTCTTT.

The genes are TRBV19 and TRBJ1-2; no clear D gene. Germline V gives CDR1 LNHDA, CDR2 SQIVND (reference sequence). The V end lost 1 base, the J end lost 2 bases, and 11 bases lay between the germline ends. CDR3 size: 15 residues. The CDR3 protein is CASSIARGQNYGYTF. As DNA, the CDR3 is TGTGCCAGTAGTATAGCACGAGGGCAAAACTATGGCTACACCTTC.

This chain connects TRBV5-1 to TRBJ2-1; the match to TRBD2 covers 11 bases. Per the germline V gene, CDR1 is SGHRS and CDR2 is YFSETQ. V lost 0 bases to trimming and J lost 1 base; unmatched junction nucleotides: 24. The CDR3 contains 24 residues. The CDR3 region has the DNA TGCGCCAGCAGCTTGGGTGACAGGGGCCTTCCTGGTACTAGCGGGAGTGTGTCCTACAATGAGCAGTTCTTC. Translation gives CASSLGDRGLPGTSGSVSYNEQFF.

The gene calls are TRBV6-5 and TRBJ1-1; 7 nucleotides align to TRBD1. Germline CDR1 reads MNHEY; CDR2 reads SVGAGI. Germline trimming cut 5 bases from V and 8 bases from J; bases unmatched to any gene: 2. The CDR3 is 11 amino acids. The CDR3 loop reads CASSRQGEAFF. DNA of the CDR3: TGTGCCAGCAGTCGACAGGGAGAAGCTTTCTTT.

This chain links TRBV4-1 with TRBJ2-1, with D maybe TRBD1 (6 bases). Trimming removed 3 bases from V and 7 bases from J, with 13 bases in between. The germline CDR1 and CDR2 sequences are MGHRA and YSYEKL. The CDR3 is made up of 14 amino acids. Here the CDR3 reads CASSQTPRGNEQFF. DNA of the CDR3: TGCGCCAGCAGCCAGACCCCGAGGGGGAATGAGCAGTTCTTC.

This clone was observed a few times. The chain joins TRBV2 to TRBJ1-1; D is unresolved. Trimming pared 2 bases from V and 0 bases from J, leaving 10 bases between. Germline-derived CDR1 and CDR2 are SNHLY and FYNNEI. CDR3 length: 15 amino acids. Written as DNA, the CDR3 is TGTGCCAGCAGTGAATACGGGATCATGAACACTGAAGCTTTCTTT. Residues: CASSEYGIMNTEAFF. The whole variable domain, remainder taken from reference TRBV2 and TRBJ1-1, is EPEVTQTPSHQVTQMGQEVILRCVPISNHLYFYWYRQILGQKVEFLVSFYNNEISEKSEIFDDQFSVERPDGSNFTLKIRSTKLEDSAMYFCASSEYGIMNTEAFFGQGTRLTVV.

The chain employs TRBV6-6 and TRBJ1-1; the match to TRBD1 covers 7 bases. The CDR3 has 15 residues. Germline assignment: CDR1 MNHNY and CDR2 SVGAGI (reference sequence). Trimming removed 6 bases from V and 1 base from J; junction bases left unmatched: 8. Here the CDR3 reads CASRRTGGGNTEAFF. CDR3 DNA: TGTGCCAGCAGGCGGACAGGTGGGGGGAACACTGAAGCTTTCTTT.

The CDR3 is CASSQRDREATGELFF. Here the CDR3 DNA reads TGCGCCAGCAGCCAGAGGGACAGGGAGGCCACCGGGGAGCTGTTTTTT. The chain couples TRBV4-3 to TRBJ2-2, with 9 bases fitting TRBD1. V shed 3 bases and J 4 bases; nucleotides not matched to a gene: 6. The V gene's germline CDR1 is LGHNA and CDR2 YSLEER. CDR3 size: 16 residues.

The chain uses TRBV13 and TRBJ2-2; D ambiguous. Germline assignment: CDR1 PRHDT and CDR2 FYEKMQ (reference sequence). The CDR3 consists of 12 residues. V dropped 4 bases and J dropped 7 bases, with 7 bases sitting between them. The CDR3 here is CASSSGLGELFF. CDR3 bases: TGTGCCAGCAGCTCCGGTCTCGGGGAGCTGTTTTTT.